A selection of T cell receptor beta chains follows, all from one sample in a study of Ad26.COV2.S vaccination and SARS-CoV-2 variants. Profiling relied on immunoSEQ multiplex PCR, and the TCRdb table lists in-frame clones only, not all of them. Among more than 150,000 clones listed, around 90% were seen once. Sequenced here: peripheral blood, sampled after recovery from COVID-19. The source of these receptors is a human donor who had recovered from COVID-19. CDR3s include the opening cysteine and the closing phenylalanine or tryptophan. The D gene is left open where the match is weak. Clone size is stated in some rows and not others, as once, few, many or a class when expanded.

.	TRBV2	.	TRBJ1-3	TGTGCCAGCAGACAAACGGGAAACACCATATATTTT	CASRQTGNTIYF
.	TRBV5-1	.	TRBJ2-1	TGCGCCAGCAGCTTGGAGGCAGGGTACAATGAGCAGTTCTTC	CASSLEAGYNEQFF
.	TRBV18	.	TRBJ2-4	TGTGCCAGCTCACCACCAGGGCAGATCGGGTGGTACTTC	CASSPPGQIGWYF
.	TRBV7-9	once	TRBJ1-2	TGTGCCAGCAGCTTAGAGGGACTCTATGGCTACACCTTC	CASSLEGLYGYTF
.	TRBV6-5	.	TRBJ2-2	TGTGCCAGCACCGTAGCGTACACCGGGGAGCTGTTTTTT	CASTVAYTGELFF
.	TRBV3-1/TRBV3-2	.	TRBJ2-5	TGTGCCAGCAGCCAAATGGACGGGAAAGAGACCCAGTACTTC	CASSQMDGKETQYF
TRBD1	TRBV28	.	TRBJ2-1	TGTGCCACCCGTGGAGAGGGGGCATACAATGAGCAGTTCTTC	CATRGEGAYNEQFF
.	TRBV5-4	once	TRBJ1-1	TGTGCCAGCAGCTTCAGGGCCGGCAACACTGAAGCTTTCTTT	CASSFRAGNTEAFF
.	TRBV28	.	TRBJ1-5	TGTGCCAGCAGTTTCTCGGGGACCAATCAGCCCCAGCATTTT	CASSFSGTNQPQHF
.	TRBV5-1	once	TRBJ2-1	TGCGCCAGCAGCCCCGGACCTGGGAACAATGAGCAGTTCTTC	CASSPGPGNNEQFF
.	TRBV2	.	TRBJ1-5	TGTGCCAGCGCCTCTGGGGGCTACAATCAGCCCCAGCATTTT	CASASGGYNQPQHF
TRBD1	TRBV6-1	once	TRBJ1-5	TGTGCCAGCAGTGCCACAGTAAGACAGGGGGCAACTCAGCCCCAGCATTTT	CASSATVRQGATQPQHF
TRBD1	TRBV28	once	TRBJ1-2	TGTGCCAGCACCTTCCCACAGGGGGGCGGCTACACCTTC	CASTFPQGGGYTF
.	TRBV7-9	.	TRBJ2-1	TGTGCCAGCAGCTCCCCTGGACTTCTCTTTAATGAGCAGTTCTTC	CASSSPGLLFNEQFF
.	TRBV10-3	.	TRBJ1-2	TGTGCCATCAGTGAGTCCGGGGACCGCTACACCTTC	CAISESGDRYTF
.	TRBV9	.	TRBJ2-5	TGTGCCAGCAGCGTAGGGGGCCAAAAGGGAGAGACCCAGTACTTC	CASSVGGQKGETQYF
.	TRBV10-3	.	TRBJ2-5	TGTGCCATCAGGGAGAAGACCCAGTACTTC	CAIREKTQYF
.	TRBV3-1/TRBV3-2	.	TRBJ2-2	TGTGCCAGCAGCCAATATACAGTCACCGGGGAGCTGTTTTTT	CASSQYTVTGELFF
.	TRBV3-1/TRBV3-2	.	TRBJ2-1	TGTGCCAGCAGCCCCGGCGGCCGCGCGGTCGAGCAGTTCTTC	CASSPGGRAVEQFF
TRBD2	TRBV7-6	.	TRBJ2-5	TGTGCCAGCAGCTCCTGGGGGGGAAACGAACAAGAGACCCAGTACTTC	CASSSWGGNEQETQYF
.	TRBV5-1	.	TRBJ1-1	TGCGCCAGCAGCTTGGAGGGCAGGGCTGAAGCTTTCTTT	CASSLEGRAEAFF
.	TRBV6-2/TRBV6-3	.	TRBJ2-5	TGTGCCAGCAGTTTGCGGGCGTTTAATCTAGAAGAGACCCAGTACTTC	CASSLRAFNLEETQYF
.	TRBV6-5	.	TRBJ1-2	TGTGCCAGCAGTTACCTGCCAACTGGGGGGCGCGGCTACACCTTC	CASSYLPTGGRGYTF
.	TRBV15	.	TRBJ1-1	TGTGCCACCAGCAGAGGGGGCACTGAAGCTTTCTTT	CATSRGGTEAFF
.	TRBV2	once	TRBJ2-2	TGTGCAGGGGCGCCGGGACCCGGGGAGCTGTTTTTT	CAGAPGPGELFF
.	TRBV7-9	once	TRBJ1-4	TGTGCCAGCAGCTTAATGGGGGAAAAACTGTTTTTT	CASSLMGEKLFF
TRBD2	TRBV27	.	TRBJ2-7	TGTGCCAGCACCAAAGCGGGGGCAAGCTACGAGCAGTACTTC	CASTKAGASYEQYF
TRBD2	TRBV25-1	.	TRBJ2-5	TGTGCCAGCAGTGAAGTACTAGCGGGAGTCGAGACCCAGTACTTC	CASSEVLAGVETQYF
.	TRBV9	.	TRBJ1-5	TGTGCCAACCGACGAGAGAAGGGCAGTAATAGCAATCAGCCCCAGCATTTT	CANRREKGSNSNQPQHF
TRBD1	TRBV23-1	.	TRBJ1-6	TGCGCCAGCAGTCAATCTGACAGGGATGATTCACCCCTCCACTTT	CASSQSDRDDSPLHF
.	TRBV4-1	once	TRBJ2-7	TGCGCCAGCAGCCAAGAACTAGCCCCCTTAGGCGAGCAGTACTTC	CASSQELAPLGEQYF
.	TRBV7-2	once	TRBJ2-7	TGTGCCAGCAGCTTAGTTCTGGCCAGCTCCTACGAGCAGTACTTC	CASSLVLASSYEQYF
TRBD2	TRBV4-2	few	TRBJ2-1	TGTGCCAGCAGTCGACTAGCGGTTCCCAATGAGCAGTTCTTC	CASSRLAVPNEQFF
TRBD2	TRBV24-1	.	TRBJ2-3	TGTGCCACCAGCGCAGCGGAGACTAGCGGAAGTTCAGATACGCAGTATTTT	CATSAAETSGSSDTQYF
TRBD2	TRBV3-1/TRBV3-2	.	TRBJ2-2	TGTGCCAGCAGCCAATCCATCGCGGGGGGGAGATCCGGGGAGCTGTTTTTT	CASSQSIAGGRSGELFF
.	TRBV3-1/TRBV3-2	.	TRBJ1-1	TGTGCCAGCAGCCAAGACCACAGAGGGTTCACTGAAGCTTTCTTT	CASSQDHRGFTEAFF
.	TRBV28	many	TRBJ1-2	TGTGCCAGCAGTTTTGGCGGGGATGGCTACACCTTC	CASSFGGDGYTF
.	TRBV9	.	TRBJ2-2	TGTGCCAGCAGCGTAGTTTACGGAACGAACACCGGGGAGCTGTTTTTT	CASSVVYGTNTGELFF
TRBD1	TRBV19	.	TRBJ2-1	TGTGCCAGTGGAACCGGGACAGGGGGTTTCGATGAGCAGTTCTTC	CASGTGTGGFDEQFF
.	TRBV5-1	few	TRBJ1-1	TGCGCCAGCAGCTATGTTTCGGGGGGGAACACTGAAGCTTTCTTT	CASSYVSGGNTEAFF
.	TRBV27	.	TRBJ2-1	TGTGCCAGCAGTCTGAACAATGAGCAGTTCTTC	CASSLNNEQFF
TRBD1	TRBV15	few	TRBJ1-1	TGTGCCACCAGCAGAGATCGAGGGGACAGGGGGCTGGGCACTGAAGCTTTCTTT	CATSRDRGDRGLGTEAFF
.	TRBV15	.	TRBJ1-4	TGTGCCACCAGCATCCGGCAGGGACGGGAAAAACTGTTTTTT	CATSIRQGREKLFF
.	TRBV7-9	.	TRBJ1-5	TGTGCCAGCAGCTTAGCTTCCGGGGGCGGACAGCCCCAGCATTTT	CASSLASGGGQPQHF
.	TRBV3-1/TRBV3-2	.	TRBJ2-1	TGTGCCAGCAGCCAAGAAGACTTGTACAATGAGCAGTTCTTC	CASSQEDLYNEQFF
.	TRBV27	.	TRBJ1-2	TGTGCCAGCAGTTCGGGGGGCAGCGGCTACACCTTC	CASSSGGSGYTF
.	TRBV5-6	.	TRBJ2-1	TGTGCCAGCAGCCGCATTTCGTACAATGAGCAGTTCTTC	CASSRISYNEQFF
.	TRBV7-9	.	TRBJ1-4	TGTGCCAGCAGCTTAGAGGGGGTCACGAGGCCGTTTTTT	CASSLEGVTRPFF
.	TRBV1	.	TRBJ1-2	TGCACCAGCAGCCAATGCCCCACCCGGGTAGTCGCCTTC	CTSSQCPTRVVAF
.	TRBV29-1	.	TRBJ1-4	TGCAGCGTTGCTCTCGGCAGGGGAGGAGAAAAACTGTTTTTT	CSVALGRGGEKLFF
.	TRBV3-1/TRBV3-2	.	TRBJ2-1	TGTGCCAGCAGCGAGGACAGCAGTTCCTTAAATGAGCAGTTCTTC	CASSEDSSSLNEQFF
.	TRBV2	once	TRBJ2-5	TGTGCCAGCACCCGGTTAGAGACCCAGTACTTC	CASTRLETQYF
TRBD1	TRBV5-1	.	TRBJ1-3	TGCGCCAGCAGCCCAGGACAGGGTTCAGGAAACACCATATATTTT	CASSPGQGSGNTIYF
.	TRBV5-4	few	TRBJ1-1	TGTGCCAGCAGCCAGGACCACAGCAACACTGAAGCTTTCTTT	CASSQDHSNTEAFF
.	TRBV24-1	.	TRBJ2-5	TGTGCCACCAGTGATTTTCTGGCAGGGAGAGGAGAGACCCAGTACTTC	CATSDFLAGRGETQYF